One T cell receptor (beta chain) is described in this entry. This entry comes from a study of blood T cell repertoires in COVID-19. This CDR3 is built from 16 residues. The V segment lost 3 bases and the J segment 3 bases; nucleotides outside the gene matches: 8. Germline-derived CDR1 and CDR2 are MNHEY and SVGEGT. Sequencing used immunoSEQ multiplex PCR; TCRdb keeps in-frame clones, though not all of them. The table includes 70,000 to 80,000 clones, about 80% detected once. The rearrangement uses TRBV6-2 or TRBV6-3 and TRBJ2-7; TRBD1 agrees at 10 bases. The sequenced material came from peripheral blood. The clonotype comes from a man older than 75 with acute or convalescent COVID-19. The chain's CDR3 is CASSYRGQGFYYEQYF. The CDR3 nucleotides read TGTGCCAGCAGTTATAGGGGACAGGGGTTCTACTACGAGCAGTACTTC.